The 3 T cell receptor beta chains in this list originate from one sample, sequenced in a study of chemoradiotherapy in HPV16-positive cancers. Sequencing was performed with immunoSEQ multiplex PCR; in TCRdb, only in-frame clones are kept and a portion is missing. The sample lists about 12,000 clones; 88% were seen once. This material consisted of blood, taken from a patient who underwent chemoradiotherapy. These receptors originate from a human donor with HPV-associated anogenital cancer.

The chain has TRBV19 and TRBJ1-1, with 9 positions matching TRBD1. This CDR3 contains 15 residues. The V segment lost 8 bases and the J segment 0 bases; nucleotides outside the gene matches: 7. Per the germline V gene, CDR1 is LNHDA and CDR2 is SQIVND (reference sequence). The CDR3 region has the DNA TGTGCCAGTCAAATTACAGGGGGCGTGAACACTGAAGCTTTCTTT. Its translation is CASQITGGVNTEAFF.

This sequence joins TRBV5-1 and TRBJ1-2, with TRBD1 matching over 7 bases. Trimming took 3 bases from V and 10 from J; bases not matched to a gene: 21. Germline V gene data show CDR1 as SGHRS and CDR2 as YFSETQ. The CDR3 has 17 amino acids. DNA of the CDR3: TGCGCCAGCAGCTCTCGGCCGGGACAGCCTCCAGCTATGGCCTACACCTTC. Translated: CASSSRPGQPPAMAYTF.

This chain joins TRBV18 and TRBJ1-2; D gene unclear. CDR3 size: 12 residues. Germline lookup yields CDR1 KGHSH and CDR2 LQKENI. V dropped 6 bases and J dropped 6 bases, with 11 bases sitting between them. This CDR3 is CASSPRGDGYTF. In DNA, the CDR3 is TGTGCCAGCTCTCCGCGGGGTGATGGCTACACCTTC.